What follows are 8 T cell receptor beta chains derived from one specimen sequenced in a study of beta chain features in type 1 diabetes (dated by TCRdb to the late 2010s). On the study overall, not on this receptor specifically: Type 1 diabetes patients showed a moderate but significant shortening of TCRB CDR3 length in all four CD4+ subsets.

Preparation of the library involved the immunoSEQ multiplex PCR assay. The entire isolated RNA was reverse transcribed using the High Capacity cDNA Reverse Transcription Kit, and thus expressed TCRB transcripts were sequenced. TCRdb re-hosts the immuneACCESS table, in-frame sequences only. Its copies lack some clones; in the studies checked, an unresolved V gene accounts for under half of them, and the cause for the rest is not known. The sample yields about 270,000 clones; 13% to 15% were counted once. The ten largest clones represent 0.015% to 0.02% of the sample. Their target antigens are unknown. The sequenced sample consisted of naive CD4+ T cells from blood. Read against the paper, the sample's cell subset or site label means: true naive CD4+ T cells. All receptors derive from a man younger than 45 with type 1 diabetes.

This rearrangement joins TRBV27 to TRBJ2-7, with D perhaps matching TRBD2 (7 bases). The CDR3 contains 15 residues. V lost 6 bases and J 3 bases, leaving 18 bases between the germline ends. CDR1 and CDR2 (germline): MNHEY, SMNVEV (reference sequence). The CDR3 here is CASRPRGGGGYEQYF. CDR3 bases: TGTGCCAGCAGACCTAGGGGGGGCGGGGGCTACGAGCAGTACTTC.

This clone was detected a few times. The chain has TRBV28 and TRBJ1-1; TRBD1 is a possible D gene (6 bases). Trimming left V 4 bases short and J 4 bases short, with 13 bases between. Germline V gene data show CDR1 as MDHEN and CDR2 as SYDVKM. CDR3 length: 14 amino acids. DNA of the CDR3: TGTGCCAGCAGTTCCACAGGGAAAGGCACTGAAGCTTTCTTT. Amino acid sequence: CASSSTGKGTEAFF.

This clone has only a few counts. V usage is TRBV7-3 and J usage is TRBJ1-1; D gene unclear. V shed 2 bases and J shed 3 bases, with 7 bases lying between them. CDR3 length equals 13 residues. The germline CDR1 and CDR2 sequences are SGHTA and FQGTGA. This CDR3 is CASSLERDTEAFF. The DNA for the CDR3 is TGTGCCAGCAGCTTAGAGCGCGACACTGAAGCTTTCTTT.

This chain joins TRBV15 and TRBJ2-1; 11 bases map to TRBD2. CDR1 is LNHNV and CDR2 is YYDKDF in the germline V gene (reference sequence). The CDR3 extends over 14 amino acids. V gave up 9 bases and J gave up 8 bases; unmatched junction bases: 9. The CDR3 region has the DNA TGTGCCACTCAATTAGCGGGAGGGCCCTATGAGCAGTTCTTC. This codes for CATQLAGGPYEQFF.

This CDR3 is CASSRKDGQITYNEQFF. CDR3 nucleotide sequence: TGTGCCAGCAGCAGGAAGGACGGACAGATTACCTACAATGAGCAGTTCTTC. The chain carries TRBV5-4 and TRBJ2-1; TRBD1 is a possible D gene (6 bases). The germline CDR1 and CDR2 sequences are SGHNT and YYREEE (reference sequence). Trimming took off 4 bases at V and 2 bases at J, with 19 bases between the two ends. The CDR3 runs to 17 residues.

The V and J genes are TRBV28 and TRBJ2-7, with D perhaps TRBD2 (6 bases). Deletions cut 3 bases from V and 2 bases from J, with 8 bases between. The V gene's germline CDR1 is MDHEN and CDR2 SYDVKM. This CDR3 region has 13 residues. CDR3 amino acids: CASSLGTPYEQYF. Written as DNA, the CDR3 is TGTGCCAGCAGTTTGGGGACTCCCTACGAGCAGTACTTC. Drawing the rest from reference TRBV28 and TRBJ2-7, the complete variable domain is DVKVTQSSRYLVKRTGEKVFLECVQDMDHENMFWYRQDPGLGLRLIYFSYDVKMKEKGDIPEGYSVSREKKERFSLILESASTNQTSMYLCASSLGTPYEQYFGPGTRLTVT.

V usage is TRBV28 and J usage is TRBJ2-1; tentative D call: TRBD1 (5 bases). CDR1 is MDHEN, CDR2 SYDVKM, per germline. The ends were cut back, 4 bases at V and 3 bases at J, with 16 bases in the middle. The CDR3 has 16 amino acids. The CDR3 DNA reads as TGTGCCAGCAGTTCAAGGACAAAGGGGTACTACAATGAGCAGTTCTTC. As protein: CASSSRTKGYYNEQFF.

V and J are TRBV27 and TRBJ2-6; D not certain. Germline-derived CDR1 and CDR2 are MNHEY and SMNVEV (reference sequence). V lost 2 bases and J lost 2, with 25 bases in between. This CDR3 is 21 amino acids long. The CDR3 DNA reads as TGTGCCAGCAGTTTAGAGTTGCCCCTGGTCCCGTCCCCCCCTGGGGCCAACGTCCTGACTTTC. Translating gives CASSLELPLVPSPPGANVLTF. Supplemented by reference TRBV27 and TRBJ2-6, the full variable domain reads EAQVTQNPRYLITVTGKKLTVTCSQNMNHEYMSWYRQDPGLGLRQIYYSMNVEVTDKGDVPEGYKVSRKEKRNFPLILESPSPNQTSLYFCASSLELPLVPSPPGANVLTFGAGSRLTVL.